One sample yielded the 12 T cell receptor beta chains listed below, sequenced in a study of T-cell reconstitution after alpha-beta-depleted transplantation in children. Preparation of the TCRbeta library was carried out with unique molecular identifiers. A single record per CDR3 protein comes from TCRdb applying MiXCR to the PCR reads. Of about 410,000 distinct CDR3 sequences detected, about 20% appear once; the ten largest clones hold 3.8%. The source material was PBMCs from the stem cell graft donor, sampled from the stem cell graft. The receptor set was obtained from a human donor who donated a stem cell graft to a child with acute myeloid leukemia.

The sample holds a few counts of this clonotype. V gene TRBV19 combines with J gene TRBJ2-1; D uncertain. V was shortened by 1 base and J by 6 bases, with 10 bases between the two germline ends. This CDR3 has 14 amino acids. From germline, CDR1 is LNHDA and CDR2 SQIVND (reference sequence). The CDR3 spells CASSIVGLGNEQFF. CDR3 DNA sequence: TGTGCCAGTAGTATAGTAGGGCTTGGCAATGAGCAGTTCTTC. The variable domain in full, completed from reference TRBV19 and TRBJ2-1, reads DGGITQSPKYLFRKEGQNVTLSCEQNLNHDAMYWYRQDPGQGLRLIYYSQIVNDFQKGDIAEGYSVSREKKESFPLTVTSAQKNPTAFYLCASSIVGLGNEQFFGPGTRLTVL.

The table lists this clonotype with a few counts. The chain has TRBV5-1 and TRBJ2-3; 11 bases fit TRBD2. Germline V CDR1 and CDR2: SGHRS, YFSETQ. After removal of 3 bases from V and 2 bases from J, the junction contained 5 bases not matched to a gene. The CDR3 spans 16 residues. CDR3 region: CASSWETSGNTDTQYF. CDR3 in DNA: TGCGCCAGCAGCTGGGAGACTAGCGGGAACACAGATACGCAGTATTTT.

The rearrangement uses TRBV6-2 or TRBV6-3 and TRBJ1-1, with a possible D match to TRBD1 (5 bases). V lost 8 bases to trimming and J lost 4 bases, with 11 bases between them. Germline CDR1 and CDR2: MNHEY and SVGEGT. There are 12 residues in the CDR3. CDR3 amino acids: CASREGSTEAFF. CDR3 sequence (DNA): TGTGCCAGCCGAGAGGGGTCCACTGAAGCTTTCTTT.

The genes are TRBV10-3 and TRBJ2-2, with TRBD1 identical over 8 bases. Germline V gives CDR1 ENHRY, CDR2 SYGVKD. The CDR3 loop spans 14 amino acids. V lost 11 bases to trimming and J lost 1 base; unmatched junction nucleotides: 6. CDR3 DNA: TGTGCCGCTGCCGGGACAGGGAACACCGGGGAGCTGTTTTTT. Residues: CAAAGTGNTGELFF.

In this sample, this clonotype turned up a few times. The junction differs from germline at one of its ends, possibly a read error. This rearrangement joins TRBV10-3 to TRBJ2-1; 10 bases are shared with TRBD1. The CDR3 sequence is 13 residues long. The germline V gene encodes CDR1 ENHRY and CDR2 SYGVKD. In nucleotides, the CDR3 is TGTGCCCTCAGGGGACAGGGGTACAATGAGCAGTTCTTC. Translated: CALRGQGYNEQFF.

This clonotype occurred a few times. The V call is TRBV27, the J call TRBJ2-1, with TRBD2 identical over 11 bases. The CDR3 has 13 amino acids. CDR1 is MNHEY, CDR2 SMNVEV, per germline (reference sequence). After removal of 11 bases from V and 5 bases from J, the junction contained 5 bases not matched to a gene. For the CDR3, the DNA is TGTGCCTGCGGGACTAGCGGAAACAATGAGCAGTTCTTC. Its translation is CACGTSGNNEQFF.

This clonotype was picked up a small number of times. Here the CDR3 reads CASSLASGRTYEQYF. Written as DNA, the CDR3 is TGTGCCAGCAGCTTAGCTAGCGGGAGAACCTACGAGCAGTACTTC. The chain combines TRBV7-6 with TRBJ2-7; TRBD2 aligns across 9 bases. J gave up 2 bases and V 0 bases, and 2 bases lay outside the gene matches. Per the germline V gene, CDR1 is SGHVS and CDR2 is FNYEAQ. CDR3 length: 15 residues.

The chain combines TRBV24-1 with TRBJ2-2, with 8 bases fitting TRBD1. The CDR3 has 17 residues. V lost 4 bases to trimming and J lost 1 base; unmatched junction nucleotides: 7. Germline V gene lookup returns CDR1 KGHDR and CDR2 SFDVKD. The CDR3: CATSEPGDRMNTGELFF. For the CDR3, the DNA is TGTGCCACCAGTGAGCCAGGGGACAGGATGAACACCGGGGAGCTGTTTTTT.

This clonotype was recorded a few times. This chain uses TRBV4-1 with TRBJ2-1; a weak D match, TRBD1 (6 bases). The germline V and J ends were trimmed by 1 base and 6 bases, with 13 bases remaining between them. The germline gives CDR1 MGHRA, CDR2 YSYEKL. The CDR3 runs to 15 residues. The CDR3 nucleotides read TGCGCCAGCAGCCAAGTTCCAGGGGAGAGCAATGAGCAGTTCTTC. Translated: CASSQVPGESNEQFF.

The chain uses TRBV27 and TRBJ2-1, with 12 bases lining up with TRBD2. Germline CDR1 is MNHEY and CDR2 is SMNVEV (reference sequence). V trimming: 2 bases; J trimming: 7 bases; junction bases outside the gene matches: 12. CDR3 length: 18 amino acids. CDR3 in DNA: TGTGCCAGCAGTTTAGGGGGCCTAGCGGGAGGGAGTAGGAATGAGCAGTTCTTC. It yields the protein CASSLGGLAGGSRNEQFF.

CDR3 sequence: CASSPWEGEKLFF. The CDR3 DNA is TGTGCCAGCAGCCCGTGGGAAGGGGAAAAACTGTTTTTT. This chain joins TRBV12-3 or TRBV12-4 and TRBJ1-4; D is unresolved. This CDR3 is built from 13 residues. V shed 6 bases and J shed 8 bases, with 13 bases lying between them.

The chain carries TRBV7-3 and TRBJ2-3; TRBD2 aligns across 12 bases. The V segment lost 5 bases and the J segment 4 bases; nucleotides outside the gene matches: 7. CDR3 length equals 16 residues. The germline gives CDR1 SGHTA, CDR2 FQGTGA. CDR3 sequence reads: CASSPRLAGVADTQYF. CDR3 in DNA: TGTGCCAGCAGCCCACGACTAGCGGGAGTAGCAGATACGCAGTATTTT.